Described below is a single T cell receptor (beta chain) sequence and its context. Its antigen remains undetermined. Base quality data are lacking; no much larger clone is found one base away. Whole blood was collected in K2EDTA tubes by collaborating institutions according to the institutions' own protocols. Collaborator samples were shipped for TCRbeta analysis as frozen whole blood, isolated PBMCs, or DNA extracted from either sample type. These data belong to a study of blood T cell repertoires in COVID-19 (dated by TCRdb to 2019 to 2021). Regarding the study in general: Samples covering the acute and convalescent phases of COVID-19 were provided by collaborators in the United States, Italy and Spain. The samples were drawn from the first 160 participants of the ongoing ImmuneRACE study and from 950 to 1,500 subjects provided by 6 global collaborators. Where available, HLA class I and class II types were taken from metadata supplied by the sample provider and were not determined by assay-based typing. A freely available public database, intended as a resource for researchers studying the immune response to SARS-CoV-2, is where the repertoires were released. The material from the prospective study consisted of cDNA or gDNA derived from T cells, B-cell-depleted T cells, or PBMCs. Nearly every sample came with metadata listing a de-identified subject ID, COVID-19 status, age in years and sex. Subjects who had been exposed to COVID-19, were actively infected with it, or had recovered from it provided the deeply sampled blood TCRbeta repertoires that made up the dataset.

The immunoSEQ Assay, a bias-controlled multiplex PCR, was used to amplify TCRbeta CDR3 regions from genomic DNA. On the study's bioinformatics: The number of nucleated cells in each sample was estimated by amplification of reference gene primers within the assay. Sequence reads were collapsed and filtered to measure the absolute abundance of every unique TCRbeta CDR3 rearrangement. For each sample, productive Simpson clonality was calculated as the square root of Simpson's diversity index over productive rearrangements. The table was pulled from immuneACCESS by TCRdb, which kept in-frame rearrangements only. Such tables lose some clones; where checked, under half of the loss comes from unresolved V genes, and the rest has no known cause. Clonal size and the V and J genes are those of that table, whereas D and trimming came from the DNA. The sample table lists 200,000 to 250,000 clones, about 79% of them with a count of one. The ten largest clones take up 9.7% of the sample.

CDR1 and CDR2, looked up from the germline V gene, are SGHDT and YYEEEE. The V end gives up 6 bases and the J end 10 bases, leaving 12 bases in the junction not matched to a gene. The CDR3 runs 13 residues from the cysteine to the phenylalanine. This entry keeps only the CDR3 DNA: 39 bases, framed from base 1. General conclusions and limits of the study: The amount of clinical and demographic metadata varied by source and participant and was provided uncurated.

The chain is made from TRBV5-6 and TRBJ2-5, with 7 bases in between that match TRBD2. Sequencing used peripheral blood. The source of this sequence is a man in his fifties with active or convalescent COVID-19. The nucleotides read TGTGCCAGCACGGTTTCCCAAGAGCGGGGCCAGTACTTC. Its product reads: CASTVSQERGQYF.